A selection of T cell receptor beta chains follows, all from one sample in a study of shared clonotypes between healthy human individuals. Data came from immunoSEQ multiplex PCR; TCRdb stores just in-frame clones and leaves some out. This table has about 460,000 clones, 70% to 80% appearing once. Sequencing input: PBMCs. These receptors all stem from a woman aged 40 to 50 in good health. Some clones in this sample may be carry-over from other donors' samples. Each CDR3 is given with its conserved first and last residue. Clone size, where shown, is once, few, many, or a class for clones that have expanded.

CASKLAGDTDTQYF,TRBJ2-3,14,TRBV4-2,.
CASSSGAFSSYEQYF,TRBJ2-7,15,TRBV5-1,.
CASSPDPGSAEQYF,TRBJ2-7,14,TRBV18,.
CASSSGTGYNEQFF,TRBJ2-1,14,TRBV5-6,.
CAWSMPAEPFAYF,TRBJ2-5,13,TRBV30,.
CASSPGATNEKLFF,TRBJ1-4,14,TRBV7-2,.
CASSSRRLIREGRQPQHF,TRBJ1-5,18,TRBV28,.
CASSLVGQGNEKLFF,TRBJ1-4,15,TRBV7-9,few
CASSLGASGSTGELFF,TRBJ2-2,16,TRBV5-1,.
CASSFHRDNYGYTF,TRBJ1-2,14,TRBV28,.
CASSLGVSAEAFF,TRBJ1-1,13,TRBV28,few
CASSPPVGEGFEQYF,TRBJ2-7,15,TRBV18,.
CASAREGGSYEQYF,TRBJ2-7,14,TRBV6-6,.
CASSQDGGAITGELFF,TRBJ2-2,16,TRBV4-1,.
CASSDGGRGRTEAFF,TRBJ1-1,15,TRBV10-2,.